This TCR beta chain stems from a study of blood T cell repertoires in COVID-19. Authors' processing steps: Reference gene primer amplification gave estimated nucleated cell counts. Measured with immunoSEQ multiplex PCR; TCRdb has only the in-frame clones, and not every one. Clonal size and the V and J genes are those of that table, whereas D and trimming came from the DNA. The table has roughly 190,000 clones, roughly four fifths seen once. The J segment lost 7 bases and the V segment lost 6 bases, leaving 8 bases of the junction unmatched. The germline CDR1 and CDR2 sequences are SGHAT and FQNNGV. The CDR3 spans 15 residues.

Specimen: peripheral blood. The sequence derives from a woman between 35 and 50 years old with COVID-19, enrolled during active disease. The chain joins TRBV11-2 to TRBJ2-1, with TRBD2 matching 11 bases. The CDR3 spells CASSFLAGGRNEQFF. In DNA, the CDR3 is TGTGCCAGCAGTTTTCTAGCGGGAGGTCGAAATGAGCAGTTCTTC.